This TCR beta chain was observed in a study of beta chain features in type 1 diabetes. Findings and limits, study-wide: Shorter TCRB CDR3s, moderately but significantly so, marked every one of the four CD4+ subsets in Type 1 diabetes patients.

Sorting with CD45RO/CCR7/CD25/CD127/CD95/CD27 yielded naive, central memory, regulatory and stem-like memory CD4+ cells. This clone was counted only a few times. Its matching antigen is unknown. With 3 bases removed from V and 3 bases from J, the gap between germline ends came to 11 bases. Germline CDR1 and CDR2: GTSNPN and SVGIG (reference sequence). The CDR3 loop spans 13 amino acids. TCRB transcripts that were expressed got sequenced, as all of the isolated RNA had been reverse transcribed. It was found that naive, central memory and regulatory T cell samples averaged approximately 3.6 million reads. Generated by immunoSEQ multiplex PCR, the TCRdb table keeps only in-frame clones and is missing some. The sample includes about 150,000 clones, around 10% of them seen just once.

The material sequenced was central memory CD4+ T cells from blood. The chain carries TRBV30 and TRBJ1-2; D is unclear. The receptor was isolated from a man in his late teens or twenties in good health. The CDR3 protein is CAWSLGRDYGYTF. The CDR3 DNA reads TGTGCCTGGAGCCTAGGGAGAGACTATGGCTACACCTTC.